Below, one TCR beta chain is given with its context. Germline assignment: CDR1 MNHEY and CDR2 SVGAGI. This CDR3 contains 13 residues. V was clipped by 6 bases and J by 1 base, with 10 bases between them. Profiled with immunoSEQ multiplex PCR; TCRdb holds only in-frame clones, not every one. The sample records approximately 72,000 clones, about 86% being singletons. This specimen belongs to a study of OX40 agonist ivuxolimab in advanced cancers. The sequenced sample was CD4+ or CD8+ T cells sorted from blood, obtained in a trial of the OX40 agonist ivuxolimab. The chain is built from TRBV6-5 and TRBJ2-7, with a possible D match to TRBD2 (5 bases). The receptor was isolated from an adult with an advanced solid tumor such as melanoma, head and neck, liver or kidney cancer. The CDR3 nucleotides read TGTGCCAGCAGAAGGGAGTTTTCCTACGAGCAGTACTTC. Its protein is CASRREFSYEQYF.